Following are 4 T cell receptor beta chains from one sample sequenced in a study of blood T cells in healthy people across ages. A sample-barcoded 5' primer and a J-beta primer mix were used in a second PCR of about 7 to 12 cycles. TCRdb reprocessed the 5' RACE reads with MiXCR, giving one entry per CDR3 protein. The table includes 750,000 to 950,000 distinct CDR3 sequences, about 55% detected once. Sequencing was carried out using blood. The source is a man at least 80 years old in good health.

The table lists this clonotype with many counts. The chain employs TRBV5-1 and TRBJ2-4, with TRBD2 as a possible D gene (5 bases). Trimming removed 3 bases at V and 9 bases at J, with 7 bases between. The CDR3 is 11 residues long. Germline loops: CDR1 SGHRS, CDR2 YFSETQ. The CDR3 region is CASSSGLIQYF. The CDR3 nucleotides are TGCGCCAGCAGCTCAGGACTCATTCAGTACTTC.

This clonotype appeared a single time. One end of the junction does not line up with germline, which may come from a read error. The rearrangement joins TRBV12-3 or TRBV12-4 to TRBJ2-5, with D possibly TRBD1 on 6 matching bases. This CDR3 is built from 17 residues. The CDR3 here is CASSFYVPGAIQETQYF. CDR3 sequence (DNA): TGCGCCAGCAGTTTTTACGTCCCAGGGGCGATTCAAGAGACCCAGTACTTC.

V and J are TRBV2 and TRBJ2-7; 7 bases are a match to TRBD2. The junction had 10 bases not matched to a gene; V was cut back by 6 bases and J by 2 bases. Germline-derived CDR1 and CDR2 are SNHLY and FYNNEI. The CDR3 runs to 15 residues. The CDR3 sequence: CASRPRAGLPYEQYF. CDR3 nucleotides: TGTGCCAGCAGGCCGAGAGCGGGACTTCCCTACGAGCAGTACTTC.

This clonotype was seen more than once but under ten times. The rearrangement joins TRBV5-1 to TRBJ2-3, with TRBD1 as a possible D gene (5 bases). The CDR3 consists of 11 residues. Trimming removed 4 bases at V and 14 bases at J, with 14 bases between. Germline V lookup: CDR1 SGHRS, CDR2 YFSETQ. The CDR3 sequence: CASSGDRYAYF. The CDR3 region has the DNA TGCGCCAGCAGCGGAGACAGATACGCGTATTTT. The complete variable domain, with remaining parts taken from reference TRBV5-1 and TRBJ2-3, reads KAGVTQTPRYLIKTRGQQVTLSCSPISGHRSVSWYQQTPGQGLQFLFEYFSETQRNKGNFPGRFSGRQFSNSRSEMNVSTLELGDSALYLCASSGDRYAYFGPGTRLTVL.